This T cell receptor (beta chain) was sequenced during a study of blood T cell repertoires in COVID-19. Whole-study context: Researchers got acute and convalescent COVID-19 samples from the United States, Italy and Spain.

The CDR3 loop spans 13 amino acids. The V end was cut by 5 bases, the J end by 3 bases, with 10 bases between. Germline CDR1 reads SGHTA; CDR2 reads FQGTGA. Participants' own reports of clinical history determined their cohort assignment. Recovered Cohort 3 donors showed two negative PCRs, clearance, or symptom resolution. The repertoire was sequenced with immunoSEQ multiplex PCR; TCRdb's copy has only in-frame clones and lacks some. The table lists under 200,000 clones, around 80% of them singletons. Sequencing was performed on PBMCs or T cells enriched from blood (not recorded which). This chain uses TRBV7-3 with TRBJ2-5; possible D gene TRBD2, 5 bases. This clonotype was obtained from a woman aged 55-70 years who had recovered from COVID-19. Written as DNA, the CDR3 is TGTGCCAGCAGCACCACTAGAGAAGAGACCCAGTACTTC. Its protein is CASSTTREETQYF. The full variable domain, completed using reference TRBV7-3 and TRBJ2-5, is GAGVSQTPSNKVTEKGKYVELRCDPISGHTALYWYRQSLGQGPEFLIYFQGTGAADDSGLPNDRFFAVRPEGSVSTLKIQRTERGDSAVYLCASSTTREETQYFGPGTRLLVL.